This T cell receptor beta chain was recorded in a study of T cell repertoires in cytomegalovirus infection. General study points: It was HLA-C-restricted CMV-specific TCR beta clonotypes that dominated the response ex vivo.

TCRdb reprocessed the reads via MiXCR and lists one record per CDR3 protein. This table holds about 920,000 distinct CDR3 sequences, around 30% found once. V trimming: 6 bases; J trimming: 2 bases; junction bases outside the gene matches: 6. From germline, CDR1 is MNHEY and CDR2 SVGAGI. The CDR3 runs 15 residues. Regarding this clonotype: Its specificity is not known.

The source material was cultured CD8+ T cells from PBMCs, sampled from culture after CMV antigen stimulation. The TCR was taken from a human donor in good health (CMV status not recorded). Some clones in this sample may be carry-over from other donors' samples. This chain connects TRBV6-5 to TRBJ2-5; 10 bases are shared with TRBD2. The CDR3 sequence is CASSPGTSAQETQYF. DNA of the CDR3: TGTGCCAGCAGCCCCGGGACTAGCGCGCAAGAGACCCAGTACTTC.